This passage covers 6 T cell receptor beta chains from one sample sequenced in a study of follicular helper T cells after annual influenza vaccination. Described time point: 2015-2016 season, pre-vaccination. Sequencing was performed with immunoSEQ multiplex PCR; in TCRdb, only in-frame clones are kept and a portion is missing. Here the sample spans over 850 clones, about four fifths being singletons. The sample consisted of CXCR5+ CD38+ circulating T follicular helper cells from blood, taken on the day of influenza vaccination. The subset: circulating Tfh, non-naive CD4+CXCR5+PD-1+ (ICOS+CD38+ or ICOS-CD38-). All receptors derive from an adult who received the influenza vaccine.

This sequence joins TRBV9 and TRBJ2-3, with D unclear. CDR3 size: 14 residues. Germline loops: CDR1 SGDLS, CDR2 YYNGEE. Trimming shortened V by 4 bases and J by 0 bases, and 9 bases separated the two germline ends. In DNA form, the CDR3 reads TGTGCCAGCAGCCCTACGTATAGCACAGATACGCAGTATTTT. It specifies CASSPTYSTDTQYF. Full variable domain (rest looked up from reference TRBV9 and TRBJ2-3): DSGVTQTPKHLITATGQRVTLRCSPRSGDLSVYWYQQSLDQGLQFLIQYYNGEERAKGNILERFSAQQFPDLHSELNLSSLELGDSALYFCASSPTYSTDTQYFGPGTRLTVL.

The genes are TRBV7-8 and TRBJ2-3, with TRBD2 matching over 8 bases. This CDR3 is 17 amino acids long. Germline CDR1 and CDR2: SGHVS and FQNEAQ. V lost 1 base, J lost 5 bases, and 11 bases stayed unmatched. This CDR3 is CASSLEAGGGTRDTQYF. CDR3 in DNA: TGTGCCAGCAGCTTAGAGGCTGGCGGGGGGACGAGAGATACGCAGTATTTT.

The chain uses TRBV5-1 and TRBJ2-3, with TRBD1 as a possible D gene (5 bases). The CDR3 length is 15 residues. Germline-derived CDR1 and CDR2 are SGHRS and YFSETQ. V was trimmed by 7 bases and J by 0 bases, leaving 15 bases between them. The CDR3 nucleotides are TGCGCCAGCGGGGCCCAACCTTCTAGCACAGATACGCAGTATTTT. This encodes CASGAQPSSTDTQYF.

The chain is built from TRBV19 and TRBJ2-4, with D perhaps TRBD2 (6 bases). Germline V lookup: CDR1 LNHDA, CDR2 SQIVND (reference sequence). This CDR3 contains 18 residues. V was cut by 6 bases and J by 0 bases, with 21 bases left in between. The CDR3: CASSSSSRGGQAKNIQYF. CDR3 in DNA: TGTGCCAGTAGCTCCAGCTCGAGGGGAGGCCAAGCCAAAAACATTCAGTACTTC.

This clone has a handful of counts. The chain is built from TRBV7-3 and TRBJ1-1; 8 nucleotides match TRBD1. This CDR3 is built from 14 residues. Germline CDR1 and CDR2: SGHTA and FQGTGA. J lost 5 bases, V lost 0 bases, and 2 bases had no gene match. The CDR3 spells CASSLTRQGTEAFF. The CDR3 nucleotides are TGTGCCAGCAGCTTAACAAGACAGGGGACTGAAGCTTTCTTT.

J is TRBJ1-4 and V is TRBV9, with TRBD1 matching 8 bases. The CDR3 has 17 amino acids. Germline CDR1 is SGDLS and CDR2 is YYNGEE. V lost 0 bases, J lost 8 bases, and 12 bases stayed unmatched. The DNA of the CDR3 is TGTGCCAGCAGCGTAGAGGCCCGGCCAGGGGGCTTAGAAAAACTGTTTTTT. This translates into CASSVEARPGGLEKLFF. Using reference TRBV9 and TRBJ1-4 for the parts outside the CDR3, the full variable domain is DSGVTQTPKHLITATGQRVTLRCSPRSGDLSVYWYQQSLDQGLQFLIQYYNGEERAKGNILERFSAQQFPDLHSELNLSSLELGDSALYFCASSVEARPGGLEKLFFGSGTQLSVL.